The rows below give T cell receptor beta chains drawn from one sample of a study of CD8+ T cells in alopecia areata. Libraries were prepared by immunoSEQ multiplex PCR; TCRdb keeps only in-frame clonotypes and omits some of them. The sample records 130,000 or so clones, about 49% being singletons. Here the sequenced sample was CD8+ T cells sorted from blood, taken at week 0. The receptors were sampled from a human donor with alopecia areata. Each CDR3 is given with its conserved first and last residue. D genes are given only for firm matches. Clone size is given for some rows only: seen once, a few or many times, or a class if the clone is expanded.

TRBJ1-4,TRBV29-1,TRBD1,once,TGCAGCGTTCTAGAGACAGGGTGGAATGAAAAACTGTTTTTT,CSVLETGWNEKLFF
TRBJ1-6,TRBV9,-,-,TGTGCCAGCAGCGAAAGGGGACAATGGGACCCGAATTCACCCCTCCACTTT,CASSERGQWDPNSPLHF
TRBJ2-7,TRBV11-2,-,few,TGTGCCAGCAGCTTAGCGCGGGACTACGAGCAGTACTTC,CASSLARDYEQYF
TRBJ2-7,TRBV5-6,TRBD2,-,TGTGCCAGCAGCTGGACTAGCGGGGATTTCTACGAGCAGTACTTC,CASSWTSGDFYEQYF
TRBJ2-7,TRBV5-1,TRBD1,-,TGCGCCAGCAGCTGGGGACAGGGGCTCTCCTACGAGCAGTACTTC,CASSWGQGLSYEQYF
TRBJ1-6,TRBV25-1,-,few,TGTGCCAGCAGTGACCAGAGGACTGCCCATTATAATTCACCCCTCCACTTT,CASSDQRTAHYNSPLHF
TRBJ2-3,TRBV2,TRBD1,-,TGTGCCAGCATGTCCAGGGGGTACACAGATACGCAGTATTTT,CASMSRGYTDTQYF
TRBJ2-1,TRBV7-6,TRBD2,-,TGTGCCAGCAGCTCTACTAGCGGGGGCCATGACAATGAGCAGTTCTTC,CASSSTSGGHDNEQFF
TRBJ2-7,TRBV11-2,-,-,TGTGCCAGCAGCTTTGATGGGTACGAGCAGTACTTC,CASSFDGYEQYF
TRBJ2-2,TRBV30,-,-,TGTGCCTGGATTTGGGCAGCGAACACCGGGGAGCTGTTTTTT,CAWIWAANTGELFF
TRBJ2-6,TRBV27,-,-,TGTGCCAGCAGTCCCCTAGGGGGGACTGGGGCCAACGTCCTGACTTTC,CASSPLGGTGANVLTF
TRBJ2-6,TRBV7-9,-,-,TGTGCCAGCAGCTTAGAGGTGAAGTCTGGGGCCAACGTCCTGACTTTC,CASSLEVKSGANVLTF
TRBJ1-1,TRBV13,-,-,TGTGCCAGCAGCCTCGGGAACACTGAAGCTTTCTTT,CASSLGNTEAFF
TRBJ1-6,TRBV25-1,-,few,TGTGCCAGCAGTGTGGGCCCACACGTTATGATCCACTTT,CASSVGPHVMIHF
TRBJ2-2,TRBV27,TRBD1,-,TGTGCCAGCAGTTTATCTCCCGGGACAGGGGGCAGCGGGGAGCTGTTTTTT,CASSLSPGTGGSGELFF
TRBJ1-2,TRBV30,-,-,TGTGCCTGGAGTGTATCGGGATCGGCTAACTATGGCTACACCTTC,CAWSVSGSANYGYTF
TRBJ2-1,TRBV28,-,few,TGTGCCGTCGGAGGCAATGAGCAGTTCTTC,CAVGGNEQFF
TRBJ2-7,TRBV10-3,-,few,TGTGCCATCAGTGAGGAGAAGGCTTTCCCCTACGAGCAGTACTTC,CAISEEKAFPYEQYF
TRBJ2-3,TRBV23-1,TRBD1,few,TGCGCCAGCCACCGGAAACCGGACAGGGGGCATGTAGATACGCAGTATTTT,CASHRKPDRGHVDTQYF
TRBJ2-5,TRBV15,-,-,TGTGCCACCAGCAGAGATCAGGGGGGGACCCAAGAGACCCAGTACTTC,CATSRDQGGTQETQYF
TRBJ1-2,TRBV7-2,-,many,TGTGCCAGCAGCTTAGTTAGAGGGAAGAACTATGGCTACACCTTC,CASSLVRGKNYGYTF
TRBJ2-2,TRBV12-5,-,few,TGTGCTAGTGGGTACACCGGGGAGCTGTTTTTT,CASGYTGELFF
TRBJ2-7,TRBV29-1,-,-,TGCAGCGTTCAGGGAATCTCCTACGAGCAGTACTTC,CSVQGISYEQYF
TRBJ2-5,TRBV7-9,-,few,TGTGCCAGCAGCAGTCGGGCGGCCACAGGGACCCAGTACTTC,CASSSRAATGTQYF
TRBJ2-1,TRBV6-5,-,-,TGTGCCAGCAGTTACTCGGGGGATGAGCAGTTCTTC,CASSYSGDEQFF
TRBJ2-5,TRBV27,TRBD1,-,TGTGCCAGCAGTTTCTCAAGCTACAGGGGGGAAGAGACCCAGTACTTC,CASSFSSYRGEETQYF
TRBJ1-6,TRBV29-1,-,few,TGCAGCGTTGAATTGGGCGATAATTCACCCCTCCACTTT,CSVELGDNSPLHF
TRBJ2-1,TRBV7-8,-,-,TGTGCCAGCAGCCCCCCTGAAGGGGGATACAATGAGCAGTTCTTC,CASSPPEGGYNEQFF
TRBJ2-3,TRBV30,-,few,TGTGCCTGGAGTGCCTCCACAGATACGCAGTATTTT,CAWSASTDTQYF
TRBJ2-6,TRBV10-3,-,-,TGTGCCATCACCGACTACTCTGGGGCCAACGTCCTGACCTTC,CAITDYSGANVLTF
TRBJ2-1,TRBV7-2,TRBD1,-,TGTGCCAGCAGGCCCGGGACAGGGAGATACAATGAGCAGTTCTTC,CASRPGTGRYNEQFF
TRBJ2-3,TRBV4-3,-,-,TGCGCCAGCAGCCAAGTAAGAAGCGGAGCAGATACGCAGTATTTT,CASSQVRSGADTQYF
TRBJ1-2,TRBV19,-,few,TGTGCCAGTAGTCTCGTAAGGGAAGAAGGAAACTATGGCTACACCTTC,CASSLVREEGNYGYTF
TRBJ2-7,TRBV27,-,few,TGTGCCAGCAGGACCGATAGCTACGAGCAGTACTTC,CASRTDSYEQYF
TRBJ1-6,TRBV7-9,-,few,TGTGCCAGCAGCCCCCGGGTACTCGATTCACCCCTCCACTTT,CASSPRVLDSPLHF
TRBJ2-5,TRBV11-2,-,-,TGTGCCAGCAGCTCAATCCAAGAGACCCAGTACTTC,CASSSIQETQYF
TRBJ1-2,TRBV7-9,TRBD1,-,TGTGCCAGCAGCTCCACCGGGACAGGGCTCATTTTTGGCTACACCTTC,CASSSTGTGLIFGYTF
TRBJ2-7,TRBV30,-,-,TGTGCCTGGACCTTGGACTCGCCAGAGCAGTACTTC,CAWTLDSPEQYF
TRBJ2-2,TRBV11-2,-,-,TGTGCCAGCAGCCCGGGTTCGGAGCTGTTTTTT,CASSPGSELFF
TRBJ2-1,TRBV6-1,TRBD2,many,TGTGCCAGCAGTGGACTAGCGGGGGGGTACAATGAGCAGTTCTTC,CASSGLAGGYNEQFF
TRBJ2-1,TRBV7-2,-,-,TGTGCCAGCAGCCCGTACCCCACAGGGAACAATGAGCAGTTCTTC,CASSPYPTGNNEQFF
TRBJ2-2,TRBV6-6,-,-,TGTGCCAGCAGTTACTGGACAGCGAACACCGGGGAGCTGTTTTTT,CASSYWTANTGELFF
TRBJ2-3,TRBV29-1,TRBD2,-,TGCAGCGTTGAACCGGGACTAGCGGTGATCTATACGCAGTATTTT,CSVEPGLAVIYTQYF
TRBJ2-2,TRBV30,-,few,TGTGCCTGGAACGTTGGAGACACCGGGGAGCTGTTTTTT,CAWNVGDTGELFF
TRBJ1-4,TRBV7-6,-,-,TGTGCCAGCAGCTCCACAGGCGCGGGTGATGAAAAACTGTTTTTT,CASSSTGAGDEKLFF